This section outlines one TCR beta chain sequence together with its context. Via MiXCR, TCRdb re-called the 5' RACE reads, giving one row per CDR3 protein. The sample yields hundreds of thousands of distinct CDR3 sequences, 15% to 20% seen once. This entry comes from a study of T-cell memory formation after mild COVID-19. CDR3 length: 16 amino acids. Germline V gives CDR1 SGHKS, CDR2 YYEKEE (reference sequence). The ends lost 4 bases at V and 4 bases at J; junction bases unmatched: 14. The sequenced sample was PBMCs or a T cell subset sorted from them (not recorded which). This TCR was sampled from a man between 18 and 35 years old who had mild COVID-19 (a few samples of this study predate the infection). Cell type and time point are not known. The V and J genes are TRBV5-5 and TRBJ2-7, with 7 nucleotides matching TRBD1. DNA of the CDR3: TGTGCCAGCAGCCCGAAAGCTACAGGGGTCCTATACGAGCAGTACTTC. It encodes CASSPKATGVLYEQYF. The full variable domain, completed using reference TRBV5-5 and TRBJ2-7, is DAGVTQSPTHLIKTRGQQVTLRCSPISGHKSVSWYQQVLGQGPQFIFQYYEKEERGRGNFPDRFSARQFPNYSSELNVNALLLGDSALYLCASSPKATGVLYEQYFGPGTRLTVT.